This TCR beta chain is drawn from a study of blood T cells in healthy people across ages. Study summary: Template-switching capture recovered about one barcoded beta molecule per two T cells.

Primers used in a second PCR of roughly 7 to 11 cycles were a sample-barcoded 5' primer and a J-beta primer mix. TCRdb re-derived calls from the 5' RACE reads in MiXCR, one entry per CDR3 protein. The sample holds about 800,000 distinct CDR3 sequences, roughly 50% seen once. The V end lost 2 bases, the J end lost 1 base, and 9 bases lay between the germline ends. The CDR3 covers 14 residues. The germline V gene encodes CDR1 SGHNT and CDR2 YYREEE (reference sequence). This clonotype occurred a few times. The sequenced material came from blood. This receptor was taken from a man aged 30 to 39 in good health. The V gene is TRBV5-4, the J gene TRBJ1-2; no clear D gene. Here the CDR3 DNA reads TGTGCCAGCAGCTTTGGATTTAATAACTATGGCTACACCTTC. Protein sequence: CASSFGFNNYGYTF. The full variable domain, its missing parts supplied by reference TRBV5-4 and TRBJ1-2, is ETGVTQSPTHLIKTRGQQVTLRCSSQSGHNTVSWYQQALGQGPQFIFQYYREEENGRGNFPPRFSGLQFPNYSSELNVNALELDDSALYLCASSFGFNNYGYTFGSGTRLTVV.